Detailed here is one T cell receptor (beta chain). Its antigen is not yet known. Base qualities were left out, and no much larger clone turns up one base away. The treatment or condition label here, explained by the study, means: some 20 received Ad26.COV2.S at low or high dose, single or two shots; several received placebo; per-sample allocation not given. Repertoires of vaccine and placebo recipients were sequenced from samples collected on day 63 after the first injection. Between 29 July and 7 August 2020, Cohort 1b enrolled about two dozen adults aged 18-55 years at one site in Boston, USA. Ad26.COV2.S was a replication-incompetent adenovirus type 26 vector that expressed a prefusion-stabilized SARS-CoV-2 spike protein derived from the original Wuhan strain. The data stem from a study of Ad26.COV2.S vaccination and SARS-CoV-2 variants (dated by TCRdb to the early 2020s). Context from the whole study: Donors in the vaccine arm were drawn from COV1001, a multicentre, randomized, double-blind, placebo-controlled phase I-IIa trial testing Ad26.COV2.S in healthy adults. Throughout the experiments and outcome assessment, investigators stayed blinded to trial group allocation. Trial participants were randomized into five groups of five: low-dose or high-dose Ad26.COV2.S given once or twice, or placebo on both occasions. The TCR-sequenced set comprised approximately 30 samples: about 19 Ad26.COV2.S vaccine recipients, 5 placebo recipients and 8 SARS-CoV-2 convalescent individuals. Sequencing of the TCRbeta repertoire served to evaluate the specificity and breadth of SARS-CoV-2-reactive T cell receptors following Ad26.COV2.S vaccination. Ad26.COV2.S was administered intramuscularly at 5 x 10^10 or 1 x 10^11 viral particles, either as a single shot or as two shots given 56 days apart. Here is what the overall study found, with its caveats: Comparing responses between vaccine doses or regimens was not something the study was powered to do. Comparable non-spike TCR breadth was observed between vaccine and placebo recipients, consistent with only spike being contained in the vaccine. Substantial breadth of spike-specific CD8+ and CD4+ T cell responses was reported after vaccination. Spike-specific TCR breadth was higher in Ad26.COV2.S recipients than in placebo recipients (P = 0.0014). The authors noted that the TCR breadth and depth analyses may have underestimated total T cell responses.

The immunoSEQ Assay was the method used to sequence TCRbeta CDR3 regions. After extraction, genomic DNA underwent amplification by bias-controlled multiplex PCR, followed by high-throughput sequencing. The study's own analysis went as follows. To quantify the absolute abundance of each unique TCRbeta CDR3 region, sequences were collapsed and filtered. T cell fraction was estimated by normalizing TCRbeta template counts to usable DNA, with usable DNA measured through amplification of reference genes found in all nucleated cells. Repertoire TCRs were annotated as SARS-CoV-2-specific by exact matching of V gene, CDR3 amino acid sequence and J gene to a known reactive TCR set. MIRA supplied the reference SARS-CoV-2 TCR set, which was filtered for enrichment in COVID-19-positive ImmuneCODE repertoires so that public or cross-reactive TCRs were removed. Using the MIRA antigens, annotated TCRs were further analysed by specific ORF or by position within an ORF. Breadth was defined as the number of annotated unique rearrangements divided by the total number of unique productive rearrangements, and depth was defined as the summed frequency of the annotated unique rearrangements. Group comparisons of TCR breadth used two-sided Wilcoxon rank-sum tests. TCRdb re-hosts the immuneACCESS table, in-frame sequences only. Its copies lack some clones; in the studies checked, an unresolved V gene accounts for under half of them, and the cause for the rest is not known. V and J calls and clone size follow that table, whereas D and trimming were derived from the DNA. Present in this sample are 300,000 to 400,000 clones, 65% to 90% of which were seen just once. The ten top clones hold around a tenth of the sample.

The CDR3 starts with the cysteine, ends with the phenylalanine, and has 14 residues. Only the CDR3 part of the read is kept: 42 bases, read in frame from the first base. V is reduced by 6 bases and J by 3 bases, leaving a spacing of 15 bases between them. The germline V gene specifies MNHEY as CDR1 and SVGAGI as CDR2. The material sequenced was peripheral blood, taken in a trial of Ad26.COV2.S vaccine versus placebo. The clonotype comes from a person between 18 and 65 years old who received the Ad26.COV2.S COVID-19 vaccine or a placebo. This chain joins TRBV6-5 to TRBJ2-7; the D region is possibly TRBD1 or TRBD2, each matching across 5 bases. The CDR3 has the sequence CASSPSGQGYEQYF. The DNA sequence is TGTGCCAGCAGCCCCTCGGGGCAGGGCTACGAGCAGTACTTC.